The clone carrying this T cell receptor beta chain has just a few counts. These data come from a study of technical replicates of blood from several donors. Some clones are missing from TCRdb's copy, which holds only in-frame ones; the method was immunoSEQ multiplex PCR. This table holds tens of thousands of clones, under 95% found once. Trimming took 3 bases from V and 11 from J, leaving 16 bases between them. The CDR3 is made up of 13 amino acids. The germline V gene has CDR1 SNHLY and CDR2 FYNNEI. The chain employs TRBV2 and TRBJ1-1; D gene uncertain. Sequenced sample: T cells isolated from PBMCs. This TCR was sampled from a human donor in good health. CDR3 amino acids: CASSDEAELVAFF. DNA of the CDR3: TGTGCCAGCAGTGACGAGGCCGAGCTGGTTGCTTTCTTT.